This T cell receptor beta chain originates from a study of T cells in Graves' hyperthyroidism and ophthalmopathy. Germline loops: CDR1 MDHEN, CDR2 SYDVKM. The CDR3 is 14 amino acids. After removal of 5 bases from V and 6 bases from J, the junction contained 6 bases not matched to a gene. Ten or more counts support this clonotype. RNA transcripts yielded amplified TCR beta CDR3 regions. With the HTBI primer set, the TCR CDR3 went through a first round of RT-PCR. A single record per CDR3 protein comes from TCRdb applying MiXCR to the multiplex PCR reads. Counted here are about 640,000 distinct CDR3 sequences, less than 25% occurring once; the ten biggest clones make up roughly a third.

The V call is TRBV28, the J call TRBJ1-3, with 8 nucleotides matching TRBD1. The material sequenced was blood. The receptor was isolated from a man aged 25 to 40 with Graves' ophthalmopathy. The CDR3, as DNA: TGTGCCAGCAGTCCCGGGGACAGGCCAAACACCATATATTTT. Its protein is CASSPGDRPNTIYF. The full variable domain, in which reference TRBV28 and TRBJ1-3 provide the parts outside the CDR3, is DVKVTQSSRYLVKRTGEKVFLECVQDMDHENMFWYRQDPGLGLRLIYFSYDVKMKEKGDIPEGYSVSREKKERFSLILESASTNQTSMYLCASSPGDRPNTIYFGEGSWLTVV.